The following is a T cell receptor beta chain sequence with its context. Its matching antigen is unknown. The data originate from a study of T cell responses to AZD1222 COVID-19 vaccine. Study results and limitations: In a largely white British group with more females than males, clonal diversity was possibly underestimated. The breadth and depth of Spike-specific TCRs increased once two AZD1222 doses had been given.

Germline V CDR1 and CDR2: MNHEY, SVGEGT. Trimming left V 6 bases short and J 3 bases short, with 12 bases between. The length of the CDR3 is 13 residues. Produced via immunoSEQ multiplex PCR; TCRdb's table is partial and in-frame only. The table lists some 96,000 clones, about 88% of them singletons. The J gene is TRBJ2-7, the V gene TRBV6-2 or TRBV6-3, with unresolved D. Specimen: peripheral blood, collected on day 0 of AZD1222 vaccination. The source is an adult in good health. CDR3 region: CASSSTTGYEQYF. Written as DNA, the CDR3 is TGTGCCAGCAGCTCTACCACGGGCTACGAGCAGTACTTC.